Below, 27 T cell receptor beta chains from the same sample are listed, as sequenced in a study of cytomegalovirus exposure and HLA in healthy donors. Primers for the PCR totalled 60 Vbeta and 13 Jbeta. Produced via immunoSEQ multiplex PCR; TCRdb's table is partial and in-frame only. The table lists nearly 200,000 clones, roughly 83% of them singletons, with 0.39% in the top ten. The sequencing sample was made of PBMCs. The receptor set was obtained from a male donor in good health and CMV-seropositive.

The J gene is TRBJ2-2, the V gene TRBV4-1; maybe TRBD2 (5 bases). Germline V gene lookup returns CDR1 MGHRA and CDR2 YSYEKL. The V gene lost 4 bases and the J gene lost 0 bases, with 21 bases spanning the gap. The CDR3 loop spans 19 amino acids. The CDR3 nucleotides read TGCGCCAGCAGCCTGGGTATCCTGAGGGCCGCACCGAACACCGGGGAGCTGTTTTTT. The encoded protein is CASSLGILRAAPNTGELFF.

V usage is TRBV4-2 and J usage is TRBJ1-2; D not certain. The CDR3 is made up of 14 amino acids. Looked up from germline, CDR1 is LGHNA and CDR2 is YNFKEQ. The germline V and J ends were trimmed by 1 base and 4 bases, with 10 bases remaining between them. The CDR3 protein is CASSQGNLGYGYTF. The CDR3 DNA reads TGTGCCAGCAGCCAAGGCAATCTCGGCTATGGCTACACCTTC.

The chain uses TRBV6-5 and TRBJ1-2; D might be TRBD1 (5 bases). Trimming took 6 bases from V and 6 from J, leaving 8 bases between them. The CDR3 is 11 amino acids. Germline V gene sequence: CDR1 MNHEY, CDR2 SVGAGI. CDR3 in amino acids: CASRPGNGYTF. CDR3 DNA: TGTGCCAGCAGACCAGGGAATGGCTACACCTTC.

On this clone: One end of the junction varies from germline; a read error may be responsible. This chain uses TRBV7-9 with TRBJ2-2, with TRBD1 as a possible D gene (5 bases). The V gene's germline CDR1 is SEHNR and CDR2 FQNEAQ (reference sequence). The CDR3 extends over 13 amino acids. CDR3 region: CSSIDQGGGELFF. Written as DNA, the CDR3 is TGTTCCAGCATCGATCAGGGCGGCGGGGAGCTGTTTTTT.

This clone was observed a few times. The chain couples TRBV6-1 to TRBJ2-5; TRBD1 agrees at 8 bases. Germline V gene sequence: CDR1 MNHNS, CDR2 SASEGT. The CDR3 consists of 14 residues. Germline trimming cut 4 bases from V and 1 base from J; bases unmatched to any gene: 2. CDR3 nucleotides: TGTGCCAGCAGTGGACAGGGGCCCCAAGAGACCCAGTACTTC. This sequence encodes CASSGQGPQETQYF.

This chain connects TRBV11-2 to TRBJ1-1; the match to TRBD1 covers 10 bases. This CDR3 is 13 amino acids long. Germline CDR1 reads SGHAT; CDR2 reads FQNNGV. V lost 4 bases and J lost 4; bases outside the gene matches: 0. This chain's CDR3 is CASSWTGGTEAFF. The CDR3 region has the DNA TGTGCCAGCAGCTGGACAGGGGGCACTGAAGCTTTCTTT. The full variable domain, completed using reference TRBV11-2 and TRBJ1-1, is EAGVAQSPRYKIIEKRQSVAFWCNPISGHATLYWYQQILGQGPKLLIQFQNNGVVDDSQLPKDRFSAERLKGVDSTLKIQPAKLEDSAVYLCASSWTGGTEAFFGQGTRLTVV.

CDR3 DNA: TGTGCCAGCAGCCTAAGACAGGGTTCAGCTTTCTTT. Residues: CASSLRQGSAFF. The rearrangement joins TRBV7-2 to TRBJ1-1, with 7 bases identical to TRBD1. This CDR3 region has 12 residues. Looked up from germline, CDR1 is SGHTA and CDR2 is FQGNSA. Unmatched junction bases numbered 7, after V lost 5 bases and J lost 10 bases.

V usage is TRBV6-1 and J usage is TRBJ2-3, with 10 bases lining up with TRBD2. The germline V gene has CDR1 MNHNS and CDR2 SASEGT. J was trimmed by 2 bases and V by 6 bases; bases with no gene match: 5. This CDR3 spans 15 amino acids. The chain's CDR3 is CASRVAGGDTDTQYF. The CDR3 coding sequence is TGTGCCAGCAGAGTAGCGGGGGGCGACACAGATACGCAGTATTTT.

V gene TRBV5-1 combines with J gene TRBJ2-7, with 7 bases lining up with TRBD2. The CDR3 totals 13 residues. V shed 6 bases, J shed 3 bases, and the junction held 6 bases outside the gene matches. Germline V CDR1 and CDR2: SGHRS, YFSETQ. The CDR3 DNA reads as TGCGCCAGCACCCCGAGCGGGAACTACGAGCAGTACTTC. Protein sequence: CASTPSGNYEQYF. Full variable domain (rest looked up from reference TRBV5-1 and TRBJ2-7): KAGVTQTPRYLIKTRGQQVTLSCSPISGHRSVSWYQQTPGQGLQFLFEYFSETQRNKGNFPGRFSGRQFSNSRSEMNVSTLELGDSALYLCASTPSGNYEQYFGPGTRLTVT.

This clone appeared a few times. The chain is built from TRBV11-2 and TRBJ2-5; tentatively, D is TRBD2 (5 bases). V lost 5 bases and J lost 1, with 14 bases in between. The CDR3 runs to 15 residues. Germline V gene data show CDR1 as SGHAT and CDR2 as FQNNGV. The CDR3 nucleotides read TGTGCCAGCAGCCGTCTTACTAGTAGCCAAGAGACCCAGTACTTC. Amino acid sequence: CASSRLTSSQETQYF.

This clone has more than one count but fewer than ten. The genes are TRBV9 and TRBJ2-1, with D possibly TRBD2 on 6 matching bases. Germline CDR1 SGDLS, CDR2 YYNGEE. The CDR3 contains 14 residues. V was clipped by 1 base and J by 9 bases, with 14 bases between them. The CDR3 region is CASSVRGGASEQFF. The CDR3 DNA reads as TGTGCCAGCAGCGTACGAGGAGGGGCCAGTGAGCAGTTCTTC.

This clone has just one count. The V call is TRBV5-5, the J call TRBJ2-7; D call uncertain. The germline V gene encodes CDR1 SGHKS and CDR2 YYEKEE (reference sequence). Trimming took off 1 base at V and 2 bases at J, with 7 bases between the two ends. The CDR3 contains 13 residues. CDR3 coding DNA: TGTGCCAGCAGCTTGTTATCGGCCTACGAGCAGTACTTC. This gives the protein CASSLLSAYEQYF.

The count of this clone is one. V gene TRBV9 combines with J gene TRBJ2-3, with TRBD2 as a possible D gene (6 bases). The germline CDR1 and CDR2 sequences are SGDLS and YYNGEE. The CDR3 covers 15 residues. V was trimmed by 3 bases and J by 3 bases, leaving 14 bases between them. For the CDR3, the DNA is TGTGCCAGCAGCGCCCGGAGGGTGGGTACAGATACGCAGTATTTT. It codes for CASSARRVGTDTQYF.

There are a few counts of this clone. The chain has TRBV7-2 and TRBJ1-1; TRBD1 matches 9 bases. V lost 3 bases, J lost 4 bases, and 9 bases stayed unmatched. The CDR3 runs 16 residues. Germline CDR1 SGHTA, CDR2 FQGNSA. The CDR3: CASSFTGGIGVTEAFF. The CDR3, as DNA: TGTGCCAGCAGCTTCACAGGGGGCATTGGCGTCACTGAAGCTTTCTTT.

This clone was seen more than once but under ten times. This chain uses TRBV2 with TRBJ2-7, with D perhaps matching TRBD1 (5 bases). Germline V CDR1 and CDR2: SNHLY, FYNNEI. The V end was cut by 6 bases, the J end by 3 bases, with 12 bases between. The CDR3 consists of 13 residues. CDR3 DNA: TGTGCCAGCAGGGTCGACAGCCTCTACGAGCAGTACTTC. Amino acid sequence: CASRVDSLYEQYF.

The chain uses TRBV9 and TRBJ2-1; a possible D gene is TRBD2 (6 bases). Trimming removed 3 bases from V and 3 bases from J, with 19 bases in between. The CDR3 is made up of 17 amino acids. CDR1 SGDLS and CDR2 YYNGEE come from the germline V gene. The CDR3 DNA reads TGTGCCAGCAGCGCTACCGCGAGGGGAGCGGGCTACAATGAGCAGTTCTTC. Protein product: CASSATARGAGYNEQFF. Supplemented by reference TRBV9 and TRBJ2-1, the full variable domain reads DSGVTQTPKHLITATGQRVTLRCSPRSGDLSVYWYQQSLDQGLQFLIQYYNGEERAKGNILERFSAQQFPDLHSELNLSSLELGDSALYFCASSATARGAGYNEQFFGPGTRLTVL.

The rearrangement joins TRBV4-3 to TRBJ1-1, with 8 bases that match TRBD1. CDR3 length: 15 residues. V lost 3 bases to trimming and J lost 4 bases; unmatched junction nucleotides: 7. Germline loops: CDR1 LGHNA, CDR2 YSLEER. CDR3 sequence reads: CASSHATGGSTEAFF. Written as DNA, the CDR3 is TGCGCCAGCAGCCACGCCACAGGGGGGAGCACTGAAGCTTTCTTT.

The rearrangement links TRBV5-6 to TRBJ1-6; D remains unclear. The length of the CDR3 is 16 residues. V lost 1 base to trimming and J lost 4 bases, with 12 bases between them. Germline V gene lookup returns CDR1 SGHDT and CDR2 YYEEEE. Written as DNA, the CDR3 is TGTGCCAGCAGCTTGAAGTTATCGGGGTATAATTCACCCCTCCACTTT. It specifies CASSLKLSGYNSPLHF. Combining the CDR3 with reference TRBV5-6 and TRBJ1-6 gives the whole variable domain DAGVTQSPTHLIKTRGQQVTLRCSPKSGHDTVSWYQQALGQGPQFIFQYYEEEERQRGNFPDRFSGHQFPNYSSELNVNALLLGDSALYLCASSLKLSGYNSPLHFGNGTRLTVT.

The V gene is TRBV9, the J gene TRBJ1-1, with TRBD1 matching over 8 bases. J lost 2 bases, V lost 4 bases, and 4 bases had no gene match. The CDR3 consists of 14 residues. Germline values: CDR1 SGDLS, CDR2 YYNGEE. Written as DNA, the CDR3 is TGTGCCAGCAGCCCCCCAGGGGGCAACACTGAAGCTTTCTTT. This codes for CASSPPGGNTEAFF.

The rearrangement uses TRBV4-3 and TRBJ2-2, with D maybe TRBD1 (5 bases). The CDR3 runs to 16 residues. Deletions cut 1 base from V and 7 bases from J, with 16 bases between. The germline gives CDR1 LGHNA, CDR2 YSLEER. CDR3 DNA sequence: TGCGCCAGCAGCCAAGGGGGTGCAGGGAATGTCGGGGAGCTGTTTTTT. This encodes CASSQGGAGNVGELFF.

This rearrangement joins TRBV6-5 to TRBJ1-2; TRBD1 agrees at 11 bases. Germline V gene data show CDR1 as MNHEY and CDR2 as SVGAGI. The CDR3 loop spans 15 amino acids. Trimming removed 6 bases from V and 7 bases from J; junction bases left unmatched: 10. The CDR3 is CASRETGTGGSGYTF. The CDR3 DNA reads as TGTGCCAGCAGGGAAACCGGGACAGGGGGAAGTGGCTACACCTTC.

The J gene is TRBJ2-7, the V gene TRBV7-9; D perhaps matches TRBD2 (6 bases). Trimming pared 0 bases from V and 4 bases from J, leaving 13 bases between. CDR3 size: 15 residues. Germline loops: CDR1 SEHNR, CDR2 FQNEAQ (reference sequence). The CDR3 region is CASSLAGGTGYEQYF. The CDR3 bases are TGTGCCAGCAGCTTAGCGGGGGGTACAGGTTACGAGCAGTACTTC.

The chain couples TRBV7-2 to TRBJ2-5; D gene uncertain. The assigned J gene may be wrong: the sequence end matches TRBJ2-7 better. CDR1 and CDR2 from the germline V gene are SGHTA and FQGNSA. The CDR3 runs 13 residues. The CDR3 loop reads CAVPAQSIYEQYF. CDR3 in DNA: TGTGCCGTCCCGGCACAGTCAATATACGAGCAGTACTTC.

V and J are TRBV4-2 and TRBJ2-6; no clear D. V shed 1 base and J shed 2 bases, with 12 bases lying between them. Germline values: CDR1 LGHNA, CDR2 YNFKEQ. This CDR3 is 17 amino acids long. CDR3 coding DNA: TGTGCCAGCAGCCAAGTCTTCTCTGAGGCTGGGGCCAACGTCCTGACTTTC. It is translated as CASSQVFSEAGANVLTF.

The rearrangement uses TRBV9 and TRBJ1-3; TRBD1 is a possible D gene (5 bases). CDR3 size: 17 residues. Germline lookup yields CDR1 SGDLS and CDR2 YYNGEE. V lost 2 bases and J 3 bases, leaving 18 bases between the germline ends. CDR3 sequence: CASSVWSSGGGGNTIYF. DNA for the CDR3: TGTGCCAGCAGCGTGTGGTCCAGTGGGGGGGGTGGAAACACCATATATTTT. Using reference TRBV9 and TRBJ1-3 for the parts outside the CDR3, the full variable domain is DSGVTQTPKHLITATGQRVTLRCSPRSGDLSVYWYQQSLDQGLQFLIQYYNGEERAKGNILERFSAQQFPDLHSELNLSSLELGDSALYFCASSVWSSGGGGNTIYFGEGSWLTVV.

This chain links TRBV7-9 with TRBJ1-1; D is uncertain. Germline lookup yields CDR1 SEHNR and CDR2 FQNEAQ (reference sequence). Trimming removed 4 bases from V and 7 bases from J, with 7 bases in between. This CDR3 has 11 residues. The CDR3 loop is CASSSGIEAFF. In DNA form, the CDR3 reads TGTGCCAGCAGCTCAGGAATTGAAGCTTTCTTT.

There are a few counts of this clone. The chain employs TRBV30 and TRBJ1-3; weak D call: TRBD1 (6 bases). Germline V gene lookup returns CDR1 GTSNPN and CDR2 SVGIG (reference sequence). CDR3 length: 14 amino acids. Between the trimmed V and J ends, which lost 3 bases and 3 bases, there was a span of 12 bases. The CDR3 DNA reads as TGTGCCTGGAGCTTAAGGGGGAATGGAAACACCATATATTTT. It is translated as CAWSLRGNGNTIYF.